A single sample is the source of the 13 T cell receptor beta chains below, sequenced in a study of a mutant IDH1 vaccine in newly diagnosed glioma (dated by TCRdb to the early 2020s). The library relied on the immunoSEQ multiplex PCR assay. TCRdb took over this immuneACCESS table, retaining in-frame rearrangements with V and J assigned. Such tables are incomplete; in checked studies, under half of the missing clones stem from an unresolved V gene, and the remainder is unexplained. For this sample the table gives 70,000 to 90,000 clones, of which 70% to 90% were detected only once. The ten largest clones take up over 2% of the sample. In light of the paper, this sample's time point label describes: week 23, last vaccination. A 20-mer mutant IDH1 peptide at 300 micrograms in Montanide made up each vaccine dose, which was injected subcutaneously together with topical imiquimod. These TCRs' antigens remain unknown.

The material was PBMCs, obtained from a glioma patient whose treatment included an IDH1 peptide vaccine. The receptor set was obtained from a man younger than 45 with glioma. Some clones in this sample may be carry-over from other donors' samples.

This chain links TRBV7-8 with TRBJ1-1; 9 positions agree with TRBD1. Germline V CDR1 and CDR2: SGHVS, FQNEAQ. Trimming cost V 6 bases and J 3 bases; bases outside gene matches: 8. The CDR3 has 15 residues. The CDR3 spells CASRKQGAIYTEAFF. For the CDR3, the DNA is TGTGCCAGCAGAAAACAGGGGGCGATATACACTGAAGCTTTCTTT.

In the case of this clone: Other DNA variants within this sample encode the same CDR3. This rearrangement joins TRBV30 to TRBJ1-2; D is ambiguous. CDR1 and CDR2 from the germline V gene are GTSNPN and SVGIG (reference sequence). The V gene lost 4 bases and the J gene lost 4 bases, with 10 bases spanning the gap. The CDR3 is 12 amino acids. CDR3 amino acids: CAWTMGSYGYTF. For the CDR3, the DNA is TGTGCCTGGACTATGGGTAGCTATGGCTACACCTTC.

The chain employs TRBV5-1 and TRBJ1-1, with 7 bases aligning to TRBD1. In germline, CDR1 is SGHRS, CDR2 YFSETQ. The CDR3 runs 16 residues. V trimming: 4 bases; J trimming: 5 bases; junction bases outside the gene matches: 14. CDR3 nucleotides: TGCGCCAGCAGCCATGACAGGGTAGCTTCGGAAACTGAAGCTTTCTTT. It specifies CASSHDRVASETEAFF.

The chain employs TRBV6-6 and TRBJ1-5; TRBD1 might be the D (6 bases). This CDR3 has 15 residues. V was shortened by 0 bases and J by 6 bases, with 12 bases between the two germline ends. Germline V gene data show CDR1 as MNHNY and CDR2 as SVGAGI (reference sequence). Written as DNA, the CDR3 is TGTGCCAGCAGTTACTCGATACAGGGTAGTCAGCCCCAGCATTTT. It yields the protein CASSYSIQGSQPQHF.

The rearrangement uses TRBV30 and TRBJ2-1; D might be TRBD2 (7 bases). The ends were cut back, 2 bases at V and 3 bases at J, with 14 bases in the middle. The CDR3 totals 15 residues. Germline V gene data show CDR1 as GTSNPN and CDR2 as SVGIG (reference sequence). The CDR3 spells CAWSPRGADYNEQFF. The CDR3 nucleotides are TGTGCCTGGAGTCCACGGGGGGCTGACTACAATGAGCAGTTCTTC.

This chain joins TRBV7-6 and TRBJ1-4; no definite D call. The CDR3 extends over 15 amino acids. V lost 1 base and J 6 bases, leaving 12 bases between the germline ends. Germline V gene sequence: CDR1 SGHVS, CDR2 FNYEAQ. CDR3 loop: CASSLEPGGDEKLFF. CDR3 DNA: TGTGCCAGCAGCTTAGAGCCGGGCGGAGATGAAAAACTGTTTTTT.

This clone was seen a single time. The chain recombines TRBV7-2 with TRBJ2-1; D is possibly TRBD1 (7 bases). Germline V lookup: CDR1 SGHTA, CDR2 FQGNSA. This CDR3 has 14 residues. Trimming pared 3 bases from V and 7 bases from J, leaving 13 bases between. CDR3 nucleotides: TGTGCCAGCAGCTTTACAGGGGACTCTAATGAGCAGTTCTTC. Protein sequence: CASSFTGDSNEQFF.

The V call is TRBV7-9, the J call TRBJ2-7, with 7 bases that match TRBD1. The CDR3 has 18 residues. V lost 5 bases to trimming and J lost 0 bases; unmatched junction nucleotides: 16. CDR1 SEHNR and CDR2 FQNEAQ come from the germline V gene (reference sequence). CDR3 in amino acids: CASSVDREERPSSYEQYF. For the CDR3, the DNA is TGTGCCAGCAGCGTAGACAGGGAAGAGCGTCCGAGCTCCTACGAGCAGTACTTC.

J is TRBJ1-2 and V is TRBV5-1, with D possibly being TRBD1 (5 bases). Germline V gene lookup returns CDR1 SGHRS and CDR2 YFSETQ. This CDR3 has 15 amino acids. Trimming shortened V by 0 bases and J by 4 bases, and 13 bases separated the two germline ends. CDR3 loop: CASSLDRGLLYGYTF. The CDR3 nucleotides are TGCGCCAGCAGCTTGGATAGGGGACTCCTCTATGGCTACACCTTC.

The chain joins TRBV5-1 to TRBJ2-7, with a possible D match to TRBD2 (7 bases). From germline, CDR1 is SGHRS and CDR2 YFSETQ. CDR3 length equals 14 residues. V lost 4 bases, J lost 4 bases, and 15 bases lay in between. CDR3 sequence (DNA): TGCGCCAGCAGCCCCGTCGGGGGGCGGTACGAGCAGTACTTC. Its translation is CASSPVGGRYEQYF. The whole variable domain, remainder taken from reference TRBV5-1 and TRBJ2-7, is KAGVTQTPRYLIKTRGQQVTLSCSPISGHRSVSWYQQTPGQGLQFLFEYFSETQRNKGNFPGRFSGRQFSNSRSEMNVSTLELGDSALYLCASSPVGGRYEQYFGPGTRLTVT.

The chain links TRBV5-1 to TRBJ2-1; tentatively, D is TRBD2 (7 bases). The CDR3 is 14 amino acids. The V end was cut by 3 bases, the J end by 8 bases, with 15 bases between. Germline V CDR1 and CDR2: SGHRS, YFSETQ. CDR3 sequence: CASSSSGGYDEQFF. The CDR3 bases are TGCGCCAGCAGCTCCTCGGGGGGCTATGATGAGCAGTTCTTC.

J is TRBJ2-1 and V is TRBV7-9; D tentatively reads TRBD1 or TRBD2 (7 bases each). This CDR3 is built from 16 residues. V was trimmed by 8 bases and J by 0 bases, leaving 17 bases between them. Germline V CDR1 and CDR2: SEHNR, FQNEAQ (reference sequence). CDR3 protein: CASRPQGDYSYNEQFF. CDR3 nucleotide sequence: TGTGCCAGCCGCCCGCAGGGGGACTACTCCTACAATGAGCAGTTCTTC.

V is TRBV9 and J is TRBJ1-3; possibly TRBD1 for D (6 bases). CDR1 is SGDLS and CDR2 is YYNGEE in the germline V gene. The CDR3 spans 17 residues. The V end lost 0 bases, the J end lost 2 bases, and 15 bases lay between the germline ends. CDR3 DNA: TGTGCCAGCAGCGTAGATCCCCAGGGGCGCCCTGGAAACACCATATATTTT. Amino acids: CASSVDPQGRPGNTIYF.